This T cell receptor (beta chain) was identified during a study of CD4 T cells in relation to SARS-CoV-2 and coronaviruses. Study summary: Median patient age was 38.5 years, spanning 21 to 72 years.

Points from the study as a whole: The assay detects memory recall responses, not culture-primed primary responses.

Turning to this clone: What it recognizes is unknown.

Assay used: immunoSEQ multiplex PCR; TCRdb lists only in-frame clones, some missing. The table shows about 56,000 clones, with around 92% occurring only once. This CDR3 comprises 17 residues. J gave up 2 bases and V 3 bases, and 12 bases lay outside the gene matches. Germline assignment: CDR1 KGHSH and CDR2 LQKENI. The receptor's source is an adult with COVID-19. Sequencing input: naive CD4+ T cells from PBMCs. Subset denoted: naive CD4+ T cells isolated by negative enrichment. The gene calls are TRBV18 and TRBJ2-5; 7 nucleotides match TRBD2. In nucleotides, the CDR3 is TGTGCCAGCTCACCCCTAAGTGGCGGGAGAGATCAAGAGACCCAGTACTTC. Residues: CASSPLSGGRDQETQYF.